This TCR beta chain was documented in a study of CD8 T cells in Susac syndrome. Study context: Patients with Susac syndrome were, at the time of blood collection, therapy-naive, maintained on corticosteroids, or maintained on intravenous immunoglobulin alone.

The sequenced target, TCR beta, came from blood CD8+ and CD4+ T cells. The germline V gene encodes CDR1 MGHRA and CDR2 YSYEKL. Trimming at V came to 9 bases and at J to 3 bases, leaving 11 bases not matched to a gene. The CDR3 sequence is 15 residues long. Random-hexamer reverse transcription was applied to about 0.45 to 1 ug RNA. Using its own MiXCR run on the immunoSEQ multiplex PCR reads, TCRdb lists one record per CDR3 protein. The repertoire includes around 85,000 distinct CDR3 sequences, approximately 95% of them detected once, and under 0.5% sits in the top ten. Findings and limits, study-wide: The greatest CD8+ clonal expansion in Susac occurred in TEMRA cells and in active patients.

This clonotype was picked up one time. The antigen is not known. Material: CD8+ T cells from PBMCs. This chain uses TRBV4-1 with TRBJ1-5; 7 nucleotides agree with TRBD1. The receptor's source is a human donor with Susac syndrome. CDR3 in DNA: TGCGCCAGTAAGATCGGGACAGCTTCCAATCAGCCCCAGCATTTT. Residues: CASKIGTASNQPQHF.